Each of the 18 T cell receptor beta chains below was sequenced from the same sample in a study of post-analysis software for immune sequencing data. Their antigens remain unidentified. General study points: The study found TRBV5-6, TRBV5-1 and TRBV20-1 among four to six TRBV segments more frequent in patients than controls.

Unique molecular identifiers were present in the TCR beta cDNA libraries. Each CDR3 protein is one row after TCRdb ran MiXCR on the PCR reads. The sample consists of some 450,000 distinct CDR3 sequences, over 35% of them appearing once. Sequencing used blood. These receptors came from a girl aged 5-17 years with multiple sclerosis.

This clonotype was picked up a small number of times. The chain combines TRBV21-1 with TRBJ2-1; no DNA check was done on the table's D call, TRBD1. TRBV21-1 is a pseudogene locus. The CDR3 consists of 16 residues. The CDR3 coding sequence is TGTGCCAGCAGGCAGGGGGCGACAGGTCAAGATCATGAGCAGTTCTTC. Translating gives CASRQGATGQDHEQFF.

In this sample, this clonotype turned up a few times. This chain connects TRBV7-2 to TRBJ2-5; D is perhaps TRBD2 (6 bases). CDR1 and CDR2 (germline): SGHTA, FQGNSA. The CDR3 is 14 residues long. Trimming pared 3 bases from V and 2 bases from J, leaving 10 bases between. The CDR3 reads CASSFSGGQETQYF. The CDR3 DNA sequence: TGTGCCAGCAGCTTCAGCGGAGGGCAAGAGACCCAGTACTTC.

The CDR3 DNA reads as TGTGCCAGCAGTTACGGTGTAGGGTCGTATAATTCACCCCTCCACTTT. Translating gives CASSYGVGSYNSPLHF. The chain recombines TRBV6-5 with TRBJ1-6; D is unclear. The CDR3 has 16 residues. The V gene's germline CDR1 is MNHEY and CDR2 SVGAGI. V was trimmed by 2 bases and J by 4 bases, leaving 12 bases between them.

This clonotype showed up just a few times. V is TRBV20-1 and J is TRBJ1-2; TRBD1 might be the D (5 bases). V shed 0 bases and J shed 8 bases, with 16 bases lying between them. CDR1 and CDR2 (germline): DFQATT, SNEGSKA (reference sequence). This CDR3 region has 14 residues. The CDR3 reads CSARDHHRQWGYTF. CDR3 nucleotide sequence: TGCAGTGCTAGAGATCATCACAGGCAGTGGGGCTACACCTTC.

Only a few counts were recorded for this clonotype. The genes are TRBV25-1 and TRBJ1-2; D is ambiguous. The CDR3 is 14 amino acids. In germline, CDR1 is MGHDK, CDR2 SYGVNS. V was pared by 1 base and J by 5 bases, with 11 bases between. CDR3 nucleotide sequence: TGTGCCAGCAGTGAATGGGCGGGGAATTATGGCTACACCTTC. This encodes CASSEWAGNYGYTF.

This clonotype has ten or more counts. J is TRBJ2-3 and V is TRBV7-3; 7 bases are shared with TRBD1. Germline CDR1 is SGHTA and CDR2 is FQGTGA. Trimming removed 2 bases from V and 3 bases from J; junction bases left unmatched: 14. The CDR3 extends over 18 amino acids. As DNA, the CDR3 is TGTGCCAGCAGCTTATCTGCCCCGTACAGGGGTGGGACAGATACGCAGTATTTT. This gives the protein CASSLSAPYRGGTDTQYF.

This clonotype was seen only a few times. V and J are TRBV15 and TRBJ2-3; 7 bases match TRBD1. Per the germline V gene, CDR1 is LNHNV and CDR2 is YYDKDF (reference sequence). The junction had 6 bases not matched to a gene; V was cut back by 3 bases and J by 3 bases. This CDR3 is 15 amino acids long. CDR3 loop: CATSSGDSLTDTQYF. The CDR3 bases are TGTGCCACCAGCAGTGGGGACAGCCTTACAGATACGCAGTATTTT.

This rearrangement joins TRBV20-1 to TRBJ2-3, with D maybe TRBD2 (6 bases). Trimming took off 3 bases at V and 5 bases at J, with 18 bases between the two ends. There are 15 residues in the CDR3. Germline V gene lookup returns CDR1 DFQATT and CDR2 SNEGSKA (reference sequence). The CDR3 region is CSASFRTSGGDTQYF. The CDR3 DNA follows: TGCAGTGCTAGTTTTCGGACTTCCGGGGGAGATACGCAGTATTTT.

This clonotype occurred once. CDR3 sequence: CASSWRAGDPTDTQYF. The CDR3 DNA follows: TGTGCCAGCAGTTGGCGCGCGGGAGATCCCACAGATACGCAGTATTTT. This chain joins TRBV12-3 or TRBV12-4 and TRBJ2-3; 7 bases map to TRBD2. There are 16 residues in the CDR3. The junction had 9 bases not matched to a gene; V was cut back by 4 bases and J by 2 bases.

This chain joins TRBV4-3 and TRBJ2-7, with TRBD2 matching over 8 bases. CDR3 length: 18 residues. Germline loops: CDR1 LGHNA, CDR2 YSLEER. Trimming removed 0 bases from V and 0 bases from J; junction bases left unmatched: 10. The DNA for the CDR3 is TGCGCCAGCAGCCAAGATCTAGAGCCGGGAGGGCCCTCCTACGAGCAGTACTTC. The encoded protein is CASSQDLEPGGPSYEQYF.

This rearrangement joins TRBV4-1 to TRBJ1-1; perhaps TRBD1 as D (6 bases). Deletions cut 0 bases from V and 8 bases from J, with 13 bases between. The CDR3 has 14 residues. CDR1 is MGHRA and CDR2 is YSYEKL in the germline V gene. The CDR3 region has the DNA TGCGCCAGCAGCCAAGAGTTTGGTCAGGGGGAAGCTTTCTTT. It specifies CASSQEFGQGEAFF.

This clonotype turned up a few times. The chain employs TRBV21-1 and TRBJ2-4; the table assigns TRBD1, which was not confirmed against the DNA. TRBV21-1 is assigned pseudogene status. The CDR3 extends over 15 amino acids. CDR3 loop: CASSKDAQKVFPQYF. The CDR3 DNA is TGTGCCAGCAGCAAGGACGCCCAAAAAGTCTTCCCCCAGTACTTC.

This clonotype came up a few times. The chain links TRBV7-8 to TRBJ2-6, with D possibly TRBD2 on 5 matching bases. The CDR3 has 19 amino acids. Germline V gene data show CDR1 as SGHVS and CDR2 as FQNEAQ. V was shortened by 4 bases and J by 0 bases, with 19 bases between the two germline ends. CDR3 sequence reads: CASSSRVVSYLSGANVLTF. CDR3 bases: TGTGCCAGCAGCTCGAGGGTTGTGAGCTATCTCTCTGGGGCCAACGTCCTGACTTTC.

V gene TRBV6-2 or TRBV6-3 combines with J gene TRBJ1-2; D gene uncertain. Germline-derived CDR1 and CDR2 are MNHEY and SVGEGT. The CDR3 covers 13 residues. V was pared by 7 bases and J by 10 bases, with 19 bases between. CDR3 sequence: CASTKGMLNDYTF. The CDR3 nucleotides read TGTGCCAGCACCAAAGGAATGCTGAATGACTACACCTTC.

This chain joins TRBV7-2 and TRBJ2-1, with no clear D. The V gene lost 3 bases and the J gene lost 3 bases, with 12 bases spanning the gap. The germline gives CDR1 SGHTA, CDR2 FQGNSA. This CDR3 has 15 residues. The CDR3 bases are TGTGCCAGCAGCTTTTTACAACGGAGCTACAATGAGCAGTTCTTC. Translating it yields CASSFLQRSYNEQFF.

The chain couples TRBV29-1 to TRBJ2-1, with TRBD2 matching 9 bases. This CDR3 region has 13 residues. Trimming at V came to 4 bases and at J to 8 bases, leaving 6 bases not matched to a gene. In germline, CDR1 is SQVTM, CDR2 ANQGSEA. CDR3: CSVARRLADEQFF. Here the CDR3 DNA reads TGCAGCGTTGCGAGGCGACTAGCGGATGAGCAGTTCTTC.

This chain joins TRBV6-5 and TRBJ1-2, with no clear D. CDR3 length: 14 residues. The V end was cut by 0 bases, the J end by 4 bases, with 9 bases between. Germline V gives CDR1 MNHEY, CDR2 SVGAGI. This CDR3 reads CASSYSRGVYGYTF. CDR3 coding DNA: TGTGCCAGCAGTTACTCGAGAGGAGTCTATGGCTACACCTTC.

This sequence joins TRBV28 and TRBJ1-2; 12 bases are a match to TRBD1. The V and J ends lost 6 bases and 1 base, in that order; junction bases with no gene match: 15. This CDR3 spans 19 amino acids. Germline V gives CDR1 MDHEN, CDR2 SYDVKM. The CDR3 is CASSLGPPGTGGFNYGYTF. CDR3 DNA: TGTGCCAGCAGCCTCGGGCCTCCCGGGACAGGGGGCTTTAACTATGGCTACACCTTC.